This is a list of T cell receptor beta chains from one sample in a study of T-cell memory formation after mild COVID-19. TCRdb reprocessed the 5' RACE reads via MiXCR and lists one record per CDR3 protein. The repertoire holds roughly 610,000 distinct CDR3 sequences, with roughly a sixth as singletons. The specimen was PBMCs or a T cell subset sorted from them (not recorded which). These receptor sequences come from an adult woman who had mild COVID-19 (a few samples of this study predate the infection). Cell type and time point are not known. Each CDR3 is given with its conserved first and last residue. Each record gives: D gene, V gene, clone size, J gene, CDR3 DNA, CDR3 protein. A D gene is named only where the DNA matches it firmly. Size tells how often a clone was seen (once, few, many) or the class of an expanded clone, and some rows leave it out.

D: -
V: TRBV18
size: few
J: TRBJ2-7
DNA: TGTGCCAGCTCACCGGGTACTGCCTCCAACTACGAGCAGTACTTC
CDR3: CASSPGTASNYEQYF

D: -
V: TRBV12-3/TRBV12-4
size: -
J: TRBJ1-1
DNA: TGTGCCAGCAGTCAGAGGGGGGGGGGCATTTGGAACACTGAAGCTTTCTTT
CDR3: CASSQRGGGIWNTEAFF

D: -
V: TRBV3-2
size: -
J: TRBJ2-3
DNA: TGTGCCAGCAGCCTTGGTTCGACGGAGACAGATACGCAGTATTTT
CDR3: CASSLGSTETDTQYF

D: -
V: TRBV3-1
size: -
J: TRBJ2-2
DNA: TGTGCCAGCAGCCTTCAGGGCAGCAACACCGGGGAGCTGTTTTTT
CDR3: CASSLQGSNTGELFF

D: -
V: TRBV24-1
size: -
J: TRBJ1-2
DNA: TGTGCCACCAGTGGCGGAGGGTTGAACTATGGCTACACCTTC
CDR3: CATSGGGLNYGYTF

D: TRBD2
V: TRBV20-1
size: -
J: TRBJ2-7
DNA: TGCAGTGCTTATAGCGGGAATGGGCCCTACGAGCAGTACTTC
CDR3: CSAYSGNGPYEQYF

D: -
V: TRBV3-1
size: few
J: TRBJ2-3
DNA: TGTGCCAGCAGCCCCACTACAGGTCGAGATACGCAGTATTTT
CDR3: CASSPTTGRDTQYF

D: -
V: TRBV2
size: -
J: TRBJ2-6
DNA: TGTGCCAGCAGTGTCGTGAGGGCTGGGGCCAACGTCCTGACTTTC
CDR3: CASSVVRAGANVLTF

D: TRBD1
V: TRBV20-1
size: -
J: TRBJ1-1
DNA: TGCAGTGCTATACAGGGGGTGGAAACTGAAGCTTTCTTT
CDR3: CSAIQGVETEAFF

D: -
V: TRBV7-8
size: few
J: TRBJ1-2
DNA: TGTGCCAGCAGCTTTATAAGGGCCATCCGGACGGGAGGGGATGGCTACACCTTC
CDR3: CASSFIRAIRTGGDGYTF

D: -
V: TRBV7-9
size: many
J: TRBJ2-1
DNA: TGTGCCAGCAGCTTATATGAGCAGTTCTTC
CDR3: CASSLYEQFF

D: -
V: TRBV4-3
size: -
J: TRBJ1-1
DNA: TGCGCCAGCAGCCAAGCCAGACGACAGTACGCTGAAGCTTTCTTT
CDR3: CASSQARRQYAEAFF

D: -
V: TRBV12-3/TRBV12-4
size: few
J: TRBJ1-2
DNA: TGTGCCAGCAGTCCTAATCGGGGTACTAACTATGGCTACACCTTC
CDR3: CASSPNRGTNYGYTF

D: TRBD1
V: TRBV5-6
size: few
J: TRBJ2-3
DNA: TGTGCCAGCAGCTTCCTGGTGACAGGGGAATTAGAAGATACGCAGTATTTT
CDR3: CASSFLVTGELEDTQYF

D: -
V: TRBV12-3/TRBV12-4
size: -
J: TRBJ2-2
DNA: TGTGCCAGCAGGCTCGGACTGAACACCGGGGAGCTGTTTTTT
CDR3: CASRLGLNTGELFF

D: -
V: TRBV12-3/TRBV12-4
size: -
J: TRBJ1-1
DNA: TGTGCCAGCAGTAACAGAAACTTGAACACTGAAGCTTTCTTT
CDR3: CASSNRNLNTEAFF

D: TRBD1
V: TRBV6-5
size: -
J: TRBJ1-1
DNA: TGTGCCAGCAGTGACAGGGGACGGAAGAACACTGAAGCTTTCTTT
CDR3: CASSDRGRKNTEAFF

D: -
V: TRBV18
size: -
J: TRBJ1-1
DNA: TGTGCCAGCTCCCCCGGGGGGGACACTGAAGCTTTCTTT
CDR3: CASSPGGDTEAFF

D: -
V: TRBV9
size: few
J: TRBJ2-1
DNA: TGTGCCAGCAGCGTAGAACAGGGATTATACAATGAGCAGTTCTTC
CDR3: CASSVEQGLYNEQFF

D: -
V: TRBV12-3/TRBV12-4
size: few
J: TRBJ2-6
DNA: TGTGCCACGGGGACGTCAAGCTCTGGGGCCAACGTCCTGACTTTC
CDR3: CATGTSSSGANVLTF

D: -
V: TRBV5-4
size: -
J: TRBJ2-2
DNA: TGTGCCAGCAGCCAAACCCCGGGGCCAAACACCGGGGAGCTGTTTTTT
CDR3: CASSQTPGPNTGELFF

D: TRBD1
V: TRBV5-1
size: -
J: TRBJ2-7
DNA: TGCGCCAGCAGCTTGGTATACAGAAGGGGGCTCGGGTCCTACGAGCAGTACTTC
CDR3: CASSLVYRRGLGSYEQYF

D: -
V: TRBV10-3
size: -
J: TRBJ2-3
DNA: TGTGCCATCAGTGTGGCGTCTAGCACAGATACGCAGTATTTT
CDR3: CAISVASSTDTQYF

D: -
V: TRBV7-8
size: -
J: TRBJ2-3
DNA: TGTGCCAGCAGCTTCCAAGGGGCGGGTACGCAGTATTTT
CDR3: CASSFQGAGTQYF

D: TRBD2
V: TRBV9
size: many
J: TRBJ2-3
DNA: TGTGCCAGCAGCGTAGTGCCGGCTAGCGGAACCTCTAGCACAGATACGCAGTATTTT
CDR3: CASSVVPASGTSSTDTQYF

D: -
V: TRBV12-3/TRBV12-4
size: many
J: TRBJ1-1
DNA: TGTGCCAGCAGCCCCTCTGGGCAGGGCACTGAAGCTTTCTTT
CDR3: CASSPSGQGTEAFF

D: TRBD1
V: TRBV6-5
size: -
J: TRBJ2-7
DNA: TGTGCCAGCAGTTACGACCGGGACAGGGGGCACGAGCAGTACTTC
CDR3: CASSYDRDRGHEQYF

D: TRBD1
V: TRBV30
size: -
J: TRBJ2-1
DNA: TGTGCCTGGTCGGGACAGAGCTACAATGAGCAGTTCTTC
CDR3: CAWSGQSYNEQFF

D: TRBD2
V: TRBV12-3/TRBV12-4
size: few
J: TRBJ2-7
DNA: TGTGCCAGCAGTTTTGGCGGGAGCCCCTACGAGCAGTACTTC
CDR3: CASSFGGSPYEQYF

D: -
V: TRBV2
size: -
J: TRBJ2-7
DNA: TGTGCCAGCAGTGAAAGAGGGCAAGCCTACGAGCAGTACTTC
CDR3: CASSERGQAYEQYF

D: -
V: TRBV12-3/TRBV12-4
size: -
J: TRBJ2-1
DNA: TGTGCCAGCAGCCCGTTCTACGCGGGTGGCTCCTACAATGAGCAGTTCTTC
CDR3: CASSPFYAGGSYNEQFF

D: -
V: TRBV4-2
size: -
J: TRBJ2-1
DNA: TGTGCCAGCAGCCCGGGGGATGGGCCCTACAATGAGCAGTTCTTC
CDR3: CASSPGDGPYNEQFF

D: TRBD2
V: TRBV9
size: -
J: TRBJ2-7
DNA: TGTGCCAGCAGCGTTACTAGCGGAGAATCCTACGAGCAGTACTTC
CDR3: CASSVTSGESYEQYF

D: TRBD1
V: TRBV12-3/TRBV12-4
size: -
J: TRBJ2-2
DNA: TGTGCCAGCAGTTTAGGGACAGGGATGGACACCGGGGAGCTGTTTTTT
CDR3: CASSLGTGMDTGELFF

D: -
V: TRBV15
size: few
J: TRBJ2-7
DNA: TGTGCCACCAGCAGAGAGTTGGACAGTAGGTACGAGCAGTACTTC
CDR3: CATSRELDSRYEQYF

D: TRBD1
V: TRBV11-2
size: once
J: TRBJ1-1
DNA: TGTGCCAGCAGTTGGACAGGGAGGTCTGAAGCTTTCTTT
CDR3: CASSWTGRSEAFF

D: -
V: TRBV3-1
size: -
J: TRBJ1-1
DNA: TGTGCCAGCAGCAGGACAGCCGGGAGGAACACTGAAGCTTTCTTT
CDR3: CASSRTAGRNTEAFF

D: -
V: TRBV6-5
size: -
J: TRBJ1-6
DNA: TGTGCCAGCAGTGACCCTAGGAGGAAACGTTATTCACCCCTCCACTTT
CDR3: CASSDPRRKRYSPLHF

D: -
V: TRBV20-1
size: many
J: TRBJ2-7
DNA: TGCAGTGCCACCAAAATTCAGGGCTATCAGTACGAGCAGTACTTC
CDR3: CSATKIQGYQYEQYF

D: -
V: TRBV18
size: -
J: TRBJ2-5
DNA: TGTGCCAGCTCACCATCACAGGGAGTACAGACCCAGTACTTC
CDR3: CASSPSQGVQTQYF

D: -
V: TRBV7-9
size: -
J: TRBJ2-2
DNA: TGTGCCCTCTACCGACCCCAGGGCACCGGGGAGCTGTTTTTT
CDR3: CALYRPQGTGELFF

D: -
V: TRBV27
size: few
J: TRBJ2-3
DNA: TGTGCCAGCAGTTTAATTCCCGGGAGCACAGATACGCAGTATTTT
CDR3: CASSLIPGSTDTQYF

D: TRBD1
V: TRBV6-5
size: -
J: TRBJ1-4
DNA: TGTGCCAGCAGTTACACGAACAGGGGTGCAACTAATGAAAAACTGTTTTTT
CDR3: CASSYTNRGATNEKLFF

D: -
V: TRBV7-9
size: -
J: TRBJ1-2
DNA: TGTGCCAGCAGCTTAGTAGCGGGCAGGGCATGGGCTAACTATGGCTACACCTTC
CDR3: CASSLVAGRAWANYGYTF

D: TRBD1
V: TRBV14
size: -
J: TRBJ2-1
DNA: TGTGCCAGCAGCCAGGACAGGGGGCACAACAATGAGCAGTTCTTC
CDR3: CASSQDRGHNNEQFF

D: TRBD1
V: TRBV5-1
size: many
J: TRBJ2-2
DNA: TGCGCCAGCAGCTCGGGACAGGGAAACACCGGGGAGCTGTTTTTT
CDR3: CASSSGQGNTGELFF

D: TRBD2
V: TRBV6-1
size: few
J: TRBJ2-2
DNA: TGTGCCAGCGGCGCTAGCGGGACTTCCCCCGGGGAGCTGTTTTTT
CDR3: CASGASGTSPGELFF

D: TRBD2
V: TRBV5-4
size: -
J: TRBJ2-7
DNA: TGTGCCAGCAGCTCCGCTCGACTAGCGGGAACGGGCGAGCAGTACTTC
CDR3: CASSSARLAGTGEQYF

D: -
V: TRBV9
size: many
J: TRBJ2-2
DNA: TGTGCCAGCAGCGTAGTTAGCGGTGGGACCGGGGAGCTGTTTTTT
CDR3: CASSVVSGGTGELFF

D: -
V: TRBV12-3/TRBV12-4
size: -
J: TRBJ1-3
DNA: TGTGCCAGCAGGGGGCGGGGGCCTCGGGGAAACACCATATATTTT
CDR3: CASRGRGPRGNTIYF

D: -
V: TRBV6-1
size: few
J: TRBJ1-3
DNA: TGTGCCAGCCCCGGTGAGGGAGGATCGGTAAACACCATATATTTT
CDR3: CASPGEGGSVNTIYF

D: -
V: TRBV5-1
size: -
J: TRBJ2-3
DNA: TGCGCCAGCAGCTTGGGGACTCCCACAGATACGCAGTATTTT
CDR3: CASSLGTPTDTQYF